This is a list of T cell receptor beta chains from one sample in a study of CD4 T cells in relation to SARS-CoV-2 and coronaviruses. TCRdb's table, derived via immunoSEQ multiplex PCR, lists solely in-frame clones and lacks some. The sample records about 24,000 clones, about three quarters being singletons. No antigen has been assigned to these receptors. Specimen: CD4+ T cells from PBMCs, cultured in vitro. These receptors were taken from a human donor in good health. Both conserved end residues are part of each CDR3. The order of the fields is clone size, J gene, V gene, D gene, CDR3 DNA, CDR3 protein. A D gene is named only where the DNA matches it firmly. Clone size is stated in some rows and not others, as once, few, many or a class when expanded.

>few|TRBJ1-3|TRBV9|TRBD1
TGTGCCAGCAGCGGGGGACAGGGGAACGGAAACACCATATATTTT
CASSGGQGNGNTIYF
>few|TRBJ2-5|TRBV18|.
TGTGCCAGCTCACCGGGAGAGACCCAGTACTTC
CASSPGETQYF
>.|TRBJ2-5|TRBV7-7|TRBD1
TGTGCCAGCAGCTTTCACAGGGGGCCCCAAGAGACCCAGTACTTC
CASSFHRGPQETQYF
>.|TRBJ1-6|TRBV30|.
TGTGCCTGGAGTGTAGGCATCCCCCTCCACTTT
CAWSVGIPLHF
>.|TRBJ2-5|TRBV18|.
TGTGCCAGCTCACCACGACAGGCAGAGACCCAGTACTTC
CASSPRQAETQYF
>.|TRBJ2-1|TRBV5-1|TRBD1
TGCGCCAGCAGCTTAAGAGGACAGGGGGCCGATGAGCAGTTCTTC
CASSLRGQGADEQFF
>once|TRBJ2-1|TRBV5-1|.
TGCGCCAGCAGCCAGGGTAGGGCGGGACCCTACAATGAGCAGTTCTTC
CASSQGRAGPYNEQFF
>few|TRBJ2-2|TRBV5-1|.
TGCGCCAGCAGCTTGACGGCCACCGGGGAGCTGTTTTTT
CASSLTATGELFF
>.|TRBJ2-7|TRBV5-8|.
TGTGCCAGCAGCTTGGCCAGAGCATCTTACGAGCAGTACTTC
CASSLARASYEQYF
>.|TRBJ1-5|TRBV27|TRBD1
TGTGCCAGCAGTTCCCTCGGGACAGGTGTTAGCAATCAGCCCCAGCATTTT
CASSSLGTGVSNQPQHF
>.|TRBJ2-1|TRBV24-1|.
TGTGCCACCAGTGATAGCTGGAGAAACGATGAGCAGTTCTTC
CATSDSWRNDEQFF
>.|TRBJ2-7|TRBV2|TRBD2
TGTGCCAGCAGTGAAAGGGGAGGGGTCGAGCAGTACTTC
CASSERGGVEQYF
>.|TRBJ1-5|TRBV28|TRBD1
TGTGCCAGCAGTTCTGGACAGGATGATCAGCCCCAGCATTTT
CASSSGQDDQPQHF
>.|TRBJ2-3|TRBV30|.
TGTGCCTGGAGTGAAGCAGGGGCGAAGACAGATACGCAGTATTTT
CAWSEAGAKTDTQYF
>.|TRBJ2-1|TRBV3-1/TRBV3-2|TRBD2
TGTGCCAGCAGCCGCCGACTAGCGGGAGGGCCCAATGAGCAGTTCTTC
CASSRRLAGGPNEQFF
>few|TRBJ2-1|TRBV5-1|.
TGCGCCAGCAGCCCGCCTTTAGCGGATGAGCAGTTCTTC
CASSPPLADEQFF
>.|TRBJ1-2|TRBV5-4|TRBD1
TGTGCCAGCAGTTGGGGGGGACAGACAAACTATGGCTACACCTTC
CASSWGGQTNYGYTF
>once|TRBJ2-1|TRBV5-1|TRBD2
TGCGCCAGCAGCCCTAGCGGGAGTTCCTACAATGAGCAGTTCTTC
CASSPSGSSYNEQFF
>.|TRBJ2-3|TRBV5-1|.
TGCGCCAGCAGCGAACAGGGTACTGAATACGCAGATACGCAGTATTTT
CASSEQGTEYADTQYF
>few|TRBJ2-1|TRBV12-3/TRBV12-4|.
TGTGCCAGCAGTTTAGTCGACGGCTATGAGCAGTTCTTC
CASSLVDGYEQFF
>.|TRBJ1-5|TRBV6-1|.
TGTGCCAGCAGTGAAGAGGGTTATAGCAATCAGCCCCAGCATTTT
CASSEEGYSNQPQHF
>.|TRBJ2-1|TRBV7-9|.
TGTGCCAGCAGAAAAGTTGGGGGCGGTAGCGGGTATGAGCAGTTCTTC
CASRKVGGGSGYEQFF
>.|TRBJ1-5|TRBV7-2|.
TGTGCCAGCGGGGTTTACAATCAGCCCCAGCATTTT
CASGVYNQPQHF
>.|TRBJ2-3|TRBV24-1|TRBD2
TGTGCCACCAGTGATTTTCGCGCGGGGGGGGATACGCAGTATTTT
CATSDFRAGGDTQYF
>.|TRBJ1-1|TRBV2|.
TGTGCCAGCAGGGGGGGGGCAATGATCTCTGAAGCTTTCTTT
CASRGGAMISEAFF
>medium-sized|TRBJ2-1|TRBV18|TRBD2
TGTGCCAGCTCACCCACGGATGGGACTAGCGGGAGCTGGTCCTACAATGAGCAGTTCTTC
CASSPTDGTSGSWSYNEQFF
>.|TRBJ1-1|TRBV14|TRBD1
TGTGCCAGCAGCTTACGGACAGGGGGGGTCACTGAAGCTTTCTTT
CASSLRTGGVTEAFF
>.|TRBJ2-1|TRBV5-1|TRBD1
TGCGCCAGCAGCTTGGGTCCACAGGGGGCCTACAATGAGCAGTTCTTC
CASSLGPQGAYNEQFF
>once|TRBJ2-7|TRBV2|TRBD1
TGTGCCAGCAGGGGCGGGACAGGGGGCTCCTACGAGCAGTACTTC
CASRGGTGGSYEQYF
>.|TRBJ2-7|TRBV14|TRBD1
TGTGCCAGCAGCCAGGGACAGTTCTACGAGCAGTACTTC
CASSQGQFYEQYF
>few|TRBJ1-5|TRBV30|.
TGTGCCTGGAATTCGGACCCCAATCAGCCCCAGCATTTT
CAWNSDPNQPQHF
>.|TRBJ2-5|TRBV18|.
TGTGCCAGCTCAGCTACCAACCAAGAGACCCAGTACTTC
CASSATNQETQYF
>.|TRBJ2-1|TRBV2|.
TGTGCCAGCAGTGCTGAGGTCTCTGCAAGATACAATGAGCAGTTCTTC
CASSAEVSARYNEQFF
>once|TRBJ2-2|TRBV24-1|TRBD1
TGTGCCACCAGTGCCCCCCGGACAGGGGGCACCGGGGAGCTGTTTTTT
CATSAPRTGGTGELFF
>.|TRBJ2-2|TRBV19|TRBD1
TGTGCCACTCTAAAGGGACAGGGGGCCGGGGAGCTGTTTTTT
CATLKGQGAGELFF
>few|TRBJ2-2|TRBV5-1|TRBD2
TGCGCCAGCAGCGCCGGGACTAGCGGGAACCCCGAGGAGCTGTTTTTT
CASSAGTSGNPEELFF
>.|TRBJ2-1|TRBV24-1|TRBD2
TGTGCCACCAGTGATCCCAGCGGGAGGGGGGGCAATGAGCAGTTCTTC
CATSDPSGRGGNEQFF
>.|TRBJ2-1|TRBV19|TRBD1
TGTGCCAGTAGTAGGTACAGGGGGGACGGCGGTAATGAGCAGTTCTTC
CASSRYRGDGGNEQFF
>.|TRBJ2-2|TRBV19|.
TGTGCCAGTAGTATGGGCCAAAGAGGGACCGGGGAGCTGTTTTTT
CASSMGQRGTGELFF
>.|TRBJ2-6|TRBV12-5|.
TGTGCTAGTGGTTCCTCTGGGGCCAACGTCCTGACTTTC
CASGSSGANVLTF
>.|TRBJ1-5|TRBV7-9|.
TGTGCCAGCAGCGAATCCGGGACACTCTATAATCAGCCCCAGCATTTT
CASSESGTLYNQPQHF
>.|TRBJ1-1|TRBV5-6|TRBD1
TGTGCCAGCAGCTTGGGGGACAGGTCGAACACTGAAGCTTTCTTT
CASSLGDRSNTEAFF
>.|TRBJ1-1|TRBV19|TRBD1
TGTGCCGTCCGTCCGGGACAGGGGGCTGGTGAAGCTTTCTTT
CAVRPGQGAGEAFF
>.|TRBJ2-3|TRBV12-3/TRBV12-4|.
TGTGCCAGCAGTTTGGGCGGAAGAGATACGCAGTATTTT
CASSLGGRDTQYF
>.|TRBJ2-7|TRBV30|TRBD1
TGTGCCTGGAGCGGCCCGACAGGGGTCGAGCAGTACTTC
CAWSGPTGVEQYF
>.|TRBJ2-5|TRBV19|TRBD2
TGTGCCAGTAGTGCGGCGGGAGTGGGTGAGACCCAGTACTTC
CASSAAGVGETQYF
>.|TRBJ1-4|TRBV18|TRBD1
TGTGCCAGCTCACTACAGGGGGCGGATGAAAAACTGTTTTTT
CASSLQGADEKLFF
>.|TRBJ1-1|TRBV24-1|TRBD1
TGTGCCACCAGTGGTCGGACAGGGGGCGGCAACACTGAAGCTTTCTTT
CATSGRTGGGNTEAFF
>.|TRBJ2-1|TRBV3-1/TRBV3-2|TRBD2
TGTGCCAGCAGCCGCAGACTAGCGGGGAACTCCTACAATGAGCAGTTCTTC
CASSRRLAGNSYNEQFF
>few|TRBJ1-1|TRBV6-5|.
TGTGCCAGCAGCCGAACTACTACTTCAGGACGCGCTTTCTTT
CASSRTTTSGRAFF
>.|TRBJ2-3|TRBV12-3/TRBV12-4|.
TGTGCCAGCCAATTAACAGATACGCAGTATTTT
CASQLTDTQYF
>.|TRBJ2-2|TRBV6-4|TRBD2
TGTGCCAGCAGTGACGCCGGGACTAGCTTCGGAGCCGGGGAGCTGTTTTTT
CASSDAGTSFGAGELFF
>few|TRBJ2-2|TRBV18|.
TGTGCCAGCTCACCACTGTCTGGGGCGAACACCGGGGAGCTGTTTTTT
CASSPLSGANTGELFF
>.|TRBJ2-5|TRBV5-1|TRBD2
TGCGCCAGCAGCCCCCTCGGGGGGGAGCAAGAGACCCAGTACTTC
CASSPLGGEQETQYF
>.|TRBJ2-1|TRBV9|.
TGTGCCAGCTCCGGGGGCGGGGACGAGCAGTTCTTC
CASSGGGDEQFF
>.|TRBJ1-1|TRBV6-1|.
TGTGCCATCTATAGAGTGGCGAACACTGAAGCTTTCTTT
CAIYRVANTEAFF
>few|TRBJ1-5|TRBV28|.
TGTGCCAGCAGTTTAGTAGCCCAGCCCCAGCATTTT
CASSLVAQPQHF
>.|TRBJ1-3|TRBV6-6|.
TGTGCCACCCGGAAAGGCACCATATATTTT
CATRKGTIYF
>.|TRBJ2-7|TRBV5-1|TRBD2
TGCGCCAGCACCCTAGGCGGGGGTTCCAACGAGCAGTACTTC
CASTLGGGSNEQYF
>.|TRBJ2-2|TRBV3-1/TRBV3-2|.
TGTGCCAGCAGCCAAGAACGATTCGGGGAGCTGTTTTTT
CASSQERFGELFF